This TCR beta chain derives from a study of blood T cell repertoires in COVID-19. Study summary: Collection of acute and convalescent COVID-19 samples took place in the United States, Italy and Spain.

Trimming shortened V by 6 bases and J by 3 bases, and 9 bases separated the two germline ends. This CDR3 has 13 residues. Germline CDR1 and CDR2: MDHEN and SYDVKM. Authors' methods: It was from reference gene primer amplification that nucleated cell counts were estimated. TCRdb's copy holds only in-frame clones and misses some; the assay was immunoSEQ multiplex PCR. For V, J and clone size, that table is used; D and trimming come from the DNA. The data contain a few hundred thousand clones, more than 75% of them seen just once; the ten biggest clones take up approximately 1.5%. Participant-reported clinical history was the basis for cohort assignment. Before being deemed recovered, Cohort 3 donors had two negative PCRs, clearance, or symptom resolution.

The sample comprised PBMCs or T cells enriched from blood (not recorded which). V and J are TRBV28 and TRBJ1-5; D is possibly TRBD1 (6 bases). The receptor comes from a woman aged 50 to 60 who had recovered from COVID-19. The CDR3 is CASSGQNNQPQHF. In DNA form, the CDR3 reads TGTGCCAGCAGCGGACAGAACAATCAGCCCCAGCATTTT.